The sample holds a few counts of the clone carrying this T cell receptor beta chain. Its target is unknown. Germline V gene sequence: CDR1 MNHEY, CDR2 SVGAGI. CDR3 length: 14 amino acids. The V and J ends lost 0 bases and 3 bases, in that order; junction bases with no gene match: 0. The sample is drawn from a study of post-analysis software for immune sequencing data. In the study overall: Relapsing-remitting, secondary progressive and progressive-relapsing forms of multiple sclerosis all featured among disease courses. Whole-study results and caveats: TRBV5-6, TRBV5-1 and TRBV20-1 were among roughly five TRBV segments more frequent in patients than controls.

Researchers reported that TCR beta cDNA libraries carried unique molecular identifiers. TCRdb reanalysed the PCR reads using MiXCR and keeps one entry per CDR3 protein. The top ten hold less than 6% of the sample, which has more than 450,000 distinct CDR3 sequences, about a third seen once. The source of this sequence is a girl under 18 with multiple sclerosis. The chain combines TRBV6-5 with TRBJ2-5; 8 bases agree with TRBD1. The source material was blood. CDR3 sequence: CASSYSDREETQYF. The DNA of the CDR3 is TGTGCCAGCAGTTACTCGGACAGGGAAGAGACCCAGTACTTC.